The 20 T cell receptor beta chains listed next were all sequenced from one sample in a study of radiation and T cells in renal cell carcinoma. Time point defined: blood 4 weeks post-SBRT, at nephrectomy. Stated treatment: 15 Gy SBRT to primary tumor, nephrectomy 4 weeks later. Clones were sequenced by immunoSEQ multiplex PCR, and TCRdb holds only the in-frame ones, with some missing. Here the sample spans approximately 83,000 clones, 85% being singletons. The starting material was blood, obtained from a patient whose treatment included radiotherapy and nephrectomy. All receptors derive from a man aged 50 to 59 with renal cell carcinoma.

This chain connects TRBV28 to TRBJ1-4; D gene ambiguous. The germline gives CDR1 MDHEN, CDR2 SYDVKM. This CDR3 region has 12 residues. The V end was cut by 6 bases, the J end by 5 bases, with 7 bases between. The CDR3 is CASSLGNEKLFF. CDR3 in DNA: TGTGCCAGCAGCCTCGGGAATGAAAAACTGTTTTTT.

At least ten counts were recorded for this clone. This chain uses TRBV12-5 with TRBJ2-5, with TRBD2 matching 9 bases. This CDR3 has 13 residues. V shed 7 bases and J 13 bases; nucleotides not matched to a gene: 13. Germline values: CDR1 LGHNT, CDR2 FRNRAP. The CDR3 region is CASAPGLAQAGYF. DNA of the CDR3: TGTGCTAGTGCCCCGGGACTAGCCCAGGCTGGGTACTTC.

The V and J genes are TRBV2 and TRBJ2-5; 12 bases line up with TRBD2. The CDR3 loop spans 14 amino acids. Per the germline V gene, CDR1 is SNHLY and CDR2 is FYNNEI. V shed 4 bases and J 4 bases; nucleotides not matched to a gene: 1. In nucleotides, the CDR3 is TGTGCCAGCAGTGGACTAGCGGGAGTAGAGACCCAGTACTTC. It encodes CASSGLAGVETQYF.

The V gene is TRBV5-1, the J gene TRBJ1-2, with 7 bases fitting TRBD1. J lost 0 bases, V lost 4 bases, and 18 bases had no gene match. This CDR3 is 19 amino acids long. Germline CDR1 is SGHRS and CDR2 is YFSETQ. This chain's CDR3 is CASSLNTRTGRSANYGYTF. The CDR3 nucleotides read TGCGCCAGCAGCCTTAACACAAGGACAGGCAGAAGTGCTAACTATGGCTACACCTTC.

CDR3 protein: CASSLTDNQPQHF. DNA for the CDR3: TGTGCCAGCTCATTAACAGACAATCAGCCCCAGCATTTT. The gene calls are TRBV18 and TRBJ1-5; D remains unclear. CDR1 is KGHSH, CDR2 LQKENI, per germline. The germline V and J ends were trimmed by 5 bases and 3 bases, with 8 bases remaining between them. The CDR3 covers 13 residues.

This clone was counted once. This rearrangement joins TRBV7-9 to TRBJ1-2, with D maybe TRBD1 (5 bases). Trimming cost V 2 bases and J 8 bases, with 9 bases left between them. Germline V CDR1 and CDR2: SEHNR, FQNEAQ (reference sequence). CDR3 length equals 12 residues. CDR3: CASSLYDRGYTF. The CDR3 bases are TGTGCCAGCAGCTTATACGACAGAGGCTACACCTTC.

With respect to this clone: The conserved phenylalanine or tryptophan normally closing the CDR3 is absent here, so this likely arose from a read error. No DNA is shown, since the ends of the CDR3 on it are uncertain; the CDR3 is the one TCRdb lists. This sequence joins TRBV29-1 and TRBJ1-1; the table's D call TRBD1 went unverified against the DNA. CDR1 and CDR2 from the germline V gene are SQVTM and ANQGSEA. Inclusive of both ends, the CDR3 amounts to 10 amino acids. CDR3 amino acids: CSVGPGHIMS.

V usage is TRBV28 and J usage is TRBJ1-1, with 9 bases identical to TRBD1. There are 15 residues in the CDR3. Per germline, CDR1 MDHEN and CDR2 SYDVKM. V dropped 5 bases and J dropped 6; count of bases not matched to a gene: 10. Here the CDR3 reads CASSLPRGQGSEAFF. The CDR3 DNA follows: TGTGCCAGCAGTCTCCCCAGGGGACAGGGATCTGAAGCTTTCTTT.

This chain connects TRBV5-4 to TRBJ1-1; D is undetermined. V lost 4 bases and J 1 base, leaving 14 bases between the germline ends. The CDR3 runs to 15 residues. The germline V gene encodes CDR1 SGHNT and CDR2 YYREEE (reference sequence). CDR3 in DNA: TGTGCCAGCAGCCCCCCGAGTAACAGGAACACTGAAGCTTTCTTT. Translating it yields CASSPPSNRNTEAFF.

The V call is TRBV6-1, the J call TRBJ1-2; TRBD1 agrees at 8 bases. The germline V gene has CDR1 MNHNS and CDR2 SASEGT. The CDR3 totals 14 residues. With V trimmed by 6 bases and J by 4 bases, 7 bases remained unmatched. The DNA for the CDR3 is TGTGCCAGCAGAGAGACAGGGGTTGTCTATGGCTACACCTTC. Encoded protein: CASRETGVVYGYTF.

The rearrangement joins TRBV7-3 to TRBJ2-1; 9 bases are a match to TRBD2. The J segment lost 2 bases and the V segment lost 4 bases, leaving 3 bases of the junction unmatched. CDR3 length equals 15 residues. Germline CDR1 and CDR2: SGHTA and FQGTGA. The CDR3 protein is CASSSTSGPYNEQFF. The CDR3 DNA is TGTGCCAGCAGCTCGACTAGCGGCCCCTACAATGAGCAGTTCTTC.

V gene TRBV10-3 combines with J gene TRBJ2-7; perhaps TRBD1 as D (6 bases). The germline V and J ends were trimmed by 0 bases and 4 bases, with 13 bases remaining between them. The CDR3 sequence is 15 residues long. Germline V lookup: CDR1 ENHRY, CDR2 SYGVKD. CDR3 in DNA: TGTGCCATCAGTGAGTCGACAGGAGCAGGATACGAGCAGTACTTC. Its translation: CAISESTGAGYEQYF.

The CDR3 is CASRKDRVWETQYF. The CDR3 region has the DNA TGTGCCAGCAGGAAAGACAGGGTATGGGAGACCCAGTACTTC. This chain connects TRBV6-1 to TRBJ2-5; 7 bases are shared with TRBD1. This CDR3 is 14 amino acids long. Looked up from germline, CDR1 is MNHNS and CDR2 is SASEGT. With 6 bases clipped from V and 5 bases from J, the junction kept 9 bases outside the gene matches.

This CDR3 is CASSLRPDATNEKLFF. In DNA form, the CDR3 reads TGCGCCAGCAGCTTGCGTCCGGACGCAACTAATGAAAAACTGTTTTTT. The genes are TRBV5-1 and TRBJ1-4; D gene unclear. CDR3 length: 16 residues. The germline V gene has CDR1 SGHRS and CDR2 YFSETQ. Trimming removed 1 base from V and 0 bases from J, with 10 bases in between.

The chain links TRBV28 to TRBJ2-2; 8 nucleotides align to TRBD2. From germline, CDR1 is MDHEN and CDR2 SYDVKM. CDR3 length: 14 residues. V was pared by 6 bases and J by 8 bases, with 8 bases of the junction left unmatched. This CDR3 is CASRLAGGSGELFF. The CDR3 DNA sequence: TGTGCCAGCAGATTGGCGGGAGGAAGTGGGGAGCTGTTTTTT. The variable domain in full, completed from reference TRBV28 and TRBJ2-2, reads DVKVTQSSRYLVKRTGEKVFLECVQDMDHENMFWYRQDPGLGLRLIYFSYDVKMKEKGDIPEGYSVSREKKERFSLILESASTNQTSMYLCASRLAGGSGELFFGEGSRLTVL.

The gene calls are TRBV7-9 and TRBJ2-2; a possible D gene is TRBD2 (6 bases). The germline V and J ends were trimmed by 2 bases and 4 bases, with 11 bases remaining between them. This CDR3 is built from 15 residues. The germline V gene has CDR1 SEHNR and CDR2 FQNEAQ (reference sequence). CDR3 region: CASSLTGRITGELFF. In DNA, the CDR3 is TGTGCCAGCAGCTTAACCGGGAGAATCACCGGGGAGCTGTTTTTT.

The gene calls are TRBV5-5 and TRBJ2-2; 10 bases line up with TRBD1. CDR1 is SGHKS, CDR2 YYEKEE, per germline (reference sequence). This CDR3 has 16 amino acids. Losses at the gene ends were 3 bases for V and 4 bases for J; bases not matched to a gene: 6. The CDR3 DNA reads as TGTGCCAGCAGCTCGTGGACAGGGGGGGCCACCGGGGAGCTGTTTTTT. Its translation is CASSSWTGGATGELFF.

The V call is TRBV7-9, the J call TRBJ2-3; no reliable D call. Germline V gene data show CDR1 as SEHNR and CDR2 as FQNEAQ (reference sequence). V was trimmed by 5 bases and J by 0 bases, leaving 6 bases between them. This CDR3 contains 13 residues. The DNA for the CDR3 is TGTGCCAGCAGCCTACCTAGCACAGATACGCAGTATTTT. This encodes CASSLPSTDTQYF.

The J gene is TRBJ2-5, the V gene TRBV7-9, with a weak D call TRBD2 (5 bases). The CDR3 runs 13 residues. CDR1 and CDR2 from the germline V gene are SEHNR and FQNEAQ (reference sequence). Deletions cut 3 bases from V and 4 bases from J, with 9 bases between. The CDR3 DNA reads TGTGCCAGCAGCTTCCCCCGGGGAGAGACCCAGTACTTC. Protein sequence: CASSFPRGETQYF. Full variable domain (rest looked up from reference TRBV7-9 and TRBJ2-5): DTGVSQNPRHKITKRGQNVTFRCDPISEHNRLYWYRQTLGQGPEFLTYFQNEAQLEKSRLLSDRFSAERPKGSFSTLEIQRTEQGDSAMYLCASSFPRGETQYFGPGTRLLVL.

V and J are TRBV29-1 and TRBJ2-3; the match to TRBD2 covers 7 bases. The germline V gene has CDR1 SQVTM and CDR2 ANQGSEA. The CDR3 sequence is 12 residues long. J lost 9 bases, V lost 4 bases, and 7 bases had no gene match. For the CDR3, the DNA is TGCAGCGTTGGCCTAGCGGAGGGGACGCAGTATTTT. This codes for CSVGLAEGTQYF.